Described below is a single TCR beta chain sequence and its context. Its specific antigen is unknown. No base-level quality is on record; no much larger clone is a single base apart. CDR1 and CDR2 are drawn from the germline V gene (reference sequence): LNHDA, SQIVND. The V end loses 4 bases and the J end loses 3 bases, and a stretch of 7 bases separates them. The CDR3 sequence holds 13 residues, the cysteine and phenylalanine included. The sequence is cut down to CDR3 DNA, 39 bases in frame from base 1. The immunoSEQ Assay, a bias-controlled multiplex PCR, was used to amplify TCRbeta CDR3 regions from genomic DNA. In the paper's pipeline: Nucleated cell counts per sample were estimated from amplification of reference gene primers within the assay. To quantify the absolute abundance of each unique TCRbeta CDR3 rearrangement, sequence reads were collapsed and filtered. For each sample, productive Simpson clonality was calculated by taking the square root of Simpson's diversity index across productive rearrangements. The immuneACCESS repertoire file appears here via TCRdb, limited to in-frame rearrangements. These files lack a portion of the clones; in checked studies, under half of the deficit traces to unresolved V genes, and the cause of the others is not known. That table is the source of V, J and clone size, and D and trimming were worked out from the DNA. This sample has around 390,000 clones in its table, and just under 90% of those were observed once. The ten largest clones take up about a tenth of the sample.

The data belong to a study of blood T cell repertoires in COVID-19 (dated by TCRdb to about 2020). Study-level background: Samples covering the acute and convalescent phases of COVID-19 were provided by collaborators in the United States, Italy and Spain. The prospective study material was composed of cDNA or gDNA derived from T cells, B-cell-depleted T cells, or PBMCs. Subjects who had been exposed to COVID-19, were actively infected with it, or had recovered from it provided the deeply sampled blood TCRbeta repertoires that made up the dataset. A freely available public database, intended as a resource for researchers studying the immune response to SARS-CoV-2, is where the repertoires were released. The samples were drawn from the first 160 participants of the ongoing ImmuneRACE study and from about 1,200 subjects provided by 6 global collaborators. Nearly every sample came with metadata listing a de-identified subject ID, COVID-19 status, age in years and sex. Where available, HLA class I and class II types were taken from metadata supplied by the sample provider and were not determined by assay-based typing. The research as a whole found: The quantity of clinical and demographic metadata differed by source and by participant and was supplied without curation.

Participants in the prospective study were aged 18 to 89 years, lived in 24 United States geographic areas, and enrolled through a virtual design. In the prospective study, cohorts were assigned on the basis of participant-reported clinical history obtained from a screening survey and a study questionnaire. Recovered participants in ImmuneRACE Cohort 3 were defined as having two consecutive negative NP/OP PCR tests, clearance from a healthcare professional, or resolution of symptoms. Each participant in the prospective study had whole blood, serum and a nasopharyngeal or oropharyngeal swab collected by mobile phlebotomists. Prospective study participants could optionally give additional blood draws and questionnaires over an approximately two-month period. Prospective study blood samples were shipped either frozen or at room temperature before DNA extraction.

The specimen sequenced was PBMCs or T cells enriched from blood (not recorded which). The sequence came from a woman aged 45-65 years who had recovered from COVID-19. The sequence links TRBV19 to TRBJ2-1; the D gene remains uncertain. The CDR3 reads CASSRLDYNEQFF. The bases are TGTGCCAGTAGTAGGCTAGACTACAATGAGCAGTTCTTC.